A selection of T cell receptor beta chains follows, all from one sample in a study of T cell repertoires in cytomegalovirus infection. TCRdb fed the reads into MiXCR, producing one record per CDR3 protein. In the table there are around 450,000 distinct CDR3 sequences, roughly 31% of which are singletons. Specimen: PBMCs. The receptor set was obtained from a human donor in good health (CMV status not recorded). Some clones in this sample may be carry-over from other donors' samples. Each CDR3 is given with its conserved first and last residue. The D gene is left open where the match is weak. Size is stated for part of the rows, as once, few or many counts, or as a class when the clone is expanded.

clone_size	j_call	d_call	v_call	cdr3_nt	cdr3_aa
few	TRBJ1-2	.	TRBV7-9	TGTGCCGACGAGCCGGGGACGAATGGCTACACCTTC	CADEPGTNGYTF
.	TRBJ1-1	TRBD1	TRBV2	TGTGCCAGCAGTACCGCCCTCGGGGCAGGGGGCAGGAACACTGAAGCTTTCTTT	CASSTALGAGGRNTEAFF
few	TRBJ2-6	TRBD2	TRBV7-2	TGTGCCAGCAGCCCTCGACTAGCGGGCTACTCTGGGGCCAACGTCCTGACTTTC	CASSPRLAGYSGANVLTF
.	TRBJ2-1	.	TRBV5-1	TGCGCCAGCAGCTTCACCCCCGGTGCAGACTACAATGAGCAGTTCTTC	CASSFTPGADYNEQFF
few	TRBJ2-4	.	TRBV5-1	TGCGCCAGCAGCTTGGATGGGGGCCTTATAAACATTCAGTACTTC	CASSLDGGLINIQYF
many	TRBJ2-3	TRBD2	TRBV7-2	TGTGCCAGCAGCGGAGGACTAGCGGCAGATACGCAGTATTTT	CASSGGLAADTQYF
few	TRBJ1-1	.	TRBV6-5	TGTGCCAGCAGTTACTCCACGGGACTTGAAGCTTTCTTT	CASSYSTGLEAFF
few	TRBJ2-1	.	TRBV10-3	TGTGCCATCAGCCTCGACAGAAACAATGAGCAGTTCTTC	CAISLDRNNEQFF
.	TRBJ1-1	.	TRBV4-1	TGCGCCAGCAGCCAAGTGTGGACATCGAACACTGAAGCTTTCTTT	CASSQVWTSNTEAFF
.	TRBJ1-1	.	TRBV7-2	TGTGCCAGCAGCCTGGACAGATCCATTAGGACTGAAGCTTTCTTT	CASSLDRSIRTEAFF
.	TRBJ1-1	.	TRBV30	TGTGCCTGGACCAAGGACTACATGAACACTGAAGCTTTCTTT	CAWTKDYMNTEAFF
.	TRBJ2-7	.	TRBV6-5	TGTGCCAGCAGTCCAACGGGGCCAGGGTACGAGCAGTACTTT	CASSPTGPGYEQYF
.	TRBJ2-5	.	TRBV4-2	TGTTCCAGCAGCCAATGGCCGGTGGGGACTGATCAAGAGACCCAGTACTTC	CSSSQWPVGTDQETQYF
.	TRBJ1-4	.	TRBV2	TGTGCCAGCAGTGAAAAATGGGACCTTGAAAAACTGTTTTTT	CASSEKWDLEKLFF
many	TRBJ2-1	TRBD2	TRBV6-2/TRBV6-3	TGTGCCAGCAGTTACTCCCTTCTAGCGGGGGCCCGATACAATGAGCAGTTCTTC	CASSYSLLAGARYNEQFF
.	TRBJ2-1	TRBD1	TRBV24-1	TGTGCCACCAGTGATTCCAGACAGGGTATAGGGCATGAGCAGTTATTC	CATSDSRQGIGHEQLF
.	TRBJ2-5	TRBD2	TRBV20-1	TGCAGTGCTAGGCGGGGGGGCCTCCAAGAGACCCAGTACTTC	CSARRGGLQETQYF
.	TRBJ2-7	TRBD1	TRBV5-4	TGTGCCAGCAGCATCGGACAGGGGAGGTACGAGCAGTACTTC	CASSIGQGRYEQYF